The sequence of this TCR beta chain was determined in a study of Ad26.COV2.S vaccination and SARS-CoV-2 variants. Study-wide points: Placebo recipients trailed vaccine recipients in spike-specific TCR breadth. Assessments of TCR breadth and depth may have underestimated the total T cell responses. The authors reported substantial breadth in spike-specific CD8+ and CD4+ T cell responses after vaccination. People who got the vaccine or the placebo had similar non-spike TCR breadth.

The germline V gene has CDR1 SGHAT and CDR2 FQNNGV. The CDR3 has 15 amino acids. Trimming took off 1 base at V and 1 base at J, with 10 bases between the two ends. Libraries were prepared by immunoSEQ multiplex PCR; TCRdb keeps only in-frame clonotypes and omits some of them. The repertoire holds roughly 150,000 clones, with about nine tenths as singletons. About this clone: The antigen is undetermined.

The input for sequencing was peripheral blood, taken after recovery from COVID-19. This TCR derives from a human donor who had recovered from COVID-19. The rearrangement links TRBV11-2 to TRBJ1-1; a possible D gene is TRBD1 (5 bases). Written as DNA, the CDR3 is TGTGCCAGCAGCTTAGGTAGGGGAACGAACACTGAAGCTTTCTTT. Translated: CASSLGRGTNTEAFF.